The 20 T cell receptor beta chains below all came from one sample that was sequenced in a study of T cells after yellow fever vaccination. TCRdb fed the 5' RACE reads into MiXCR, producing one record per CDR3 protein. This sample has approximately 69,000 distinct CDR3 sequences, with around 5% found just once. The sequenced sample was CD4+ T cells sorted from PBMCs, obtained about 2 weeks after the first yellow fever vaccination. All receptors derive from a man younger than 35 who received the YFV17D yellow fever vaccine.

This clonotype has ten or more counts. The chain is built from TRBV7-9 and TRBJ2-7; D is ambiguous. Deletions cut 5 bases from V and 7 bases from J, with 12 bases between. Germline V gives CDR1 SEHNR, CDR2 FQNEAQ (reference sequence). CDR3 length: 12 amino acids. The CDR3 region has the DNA TGTGCCAGCAGCCAACTCGGTTGGGAGCAGTACTTC. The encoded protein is CASSQLGWEQYF.

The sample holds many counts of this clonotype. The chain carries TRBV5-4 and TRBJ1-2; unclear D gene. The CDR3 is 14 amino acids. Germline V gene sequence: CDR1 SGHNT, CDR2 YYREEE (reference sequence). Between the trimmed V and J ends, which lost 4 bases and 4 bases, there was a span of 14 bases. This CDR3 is CASSPPGKSYGYTF. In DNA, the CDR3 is TGTGCCAGCAGCCCCCCCGGCAAGAGCTATGGCTACACCTTC.

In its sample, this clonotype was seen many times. The CDR3 reads CASSSPGNTIYF. The CDR3 DNA sequence: TGTGCCAGCAGTTCCCCCGGAAACACCATATATTTT. V usage is TRBV12-3 or TRBV12-4 and J usage is TRBJ1-3; D gene uncertain. This CDR3 is 12 amino acids long. The V end lost 4 bases, the J end lost 4 bases, and 5 bases lay between the germline ends.

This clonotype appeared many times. The CDR3 DNA reads TGTGCCAGCAGGACAGACAGGGGATGGAATGAGCAGTTCTTC. It translates to CASRTDRGWNEQFF. The V and J genes are TRBV12-3 or TRBV12-4 and TRBJ2-1; 8 bases line up with TRBD1. V was pared by 6 bases and J by 7 bases, with 8 bases of the junction left unmatched. This CDR3 has 14 amino acids.

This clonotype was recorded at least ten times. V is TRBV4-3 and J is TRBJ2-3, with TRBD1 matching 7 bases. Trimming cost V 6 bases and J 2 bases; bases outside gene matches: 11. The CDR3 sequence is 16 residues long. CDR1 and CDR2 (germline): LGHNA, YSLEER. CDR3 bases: TGCGCCAGCAGGAAAATGACAGGGCCTGCCACAGATACGCAGTATTTT. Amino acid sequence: CASRKMTGPATDTQYF.

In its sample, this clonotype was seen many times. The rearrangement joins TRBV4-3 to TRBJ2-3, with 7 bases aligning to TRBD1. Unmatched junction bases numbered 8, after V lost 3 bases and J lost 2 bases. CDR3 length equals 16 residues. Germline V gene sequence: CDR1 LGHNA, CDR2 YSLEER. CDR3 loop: CASSQERDRYTDTQYF. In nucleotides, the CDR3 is TGCGCCAGCAGCCAGGAAAGGGACAGATACACAGATACGCAGTATTTT.

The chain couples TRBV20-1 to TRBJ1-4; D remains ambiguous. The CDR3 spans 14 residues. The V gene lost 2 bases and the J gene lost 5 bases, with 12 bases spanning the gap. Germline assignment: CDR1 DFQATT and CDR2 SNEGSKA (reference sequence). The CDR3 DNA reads TGCAGTGCTAGACCAGCCATAGAGAATGAAAAACTGTTTTTT. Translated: CSARPAIENEKLFF.

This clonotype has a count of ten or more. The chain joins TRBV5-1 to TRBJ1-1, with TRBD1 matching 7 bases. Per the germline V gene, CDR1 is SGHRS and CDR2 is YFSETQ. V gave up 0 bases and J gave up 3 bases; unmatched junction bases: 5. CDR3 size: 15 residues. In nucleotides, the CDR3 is TGCGCCAGCAGCTTGGCCGGGACAGCTGACACTGAAGCTTTCTTT. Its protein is CASSLAGTADTEAFF.

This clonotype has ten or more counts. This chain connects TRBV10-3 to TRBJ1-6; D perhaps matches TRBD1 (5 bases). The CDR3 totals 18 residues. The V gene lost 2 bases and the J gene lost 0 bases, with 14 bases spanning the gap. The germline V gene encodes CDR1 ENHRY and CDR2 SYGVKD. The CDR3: CAISEERQTDSYNSPLHF. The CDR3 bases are TGTGCCATCAGTGAGGAGAGACAGACCGACTCCTATAATTCACCCCTCCACTTT.

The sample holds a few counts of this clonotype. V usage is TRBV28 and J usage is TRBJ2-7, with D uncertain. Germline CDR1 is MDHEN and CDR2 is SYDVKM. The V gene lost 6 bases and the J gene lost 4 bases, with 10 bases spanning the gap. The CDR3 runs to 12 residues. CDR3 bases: TGTGCCAGCAGCTGGGTGGGGTACGAGCAGTACTTC. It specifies CASSWVGYEQYF.

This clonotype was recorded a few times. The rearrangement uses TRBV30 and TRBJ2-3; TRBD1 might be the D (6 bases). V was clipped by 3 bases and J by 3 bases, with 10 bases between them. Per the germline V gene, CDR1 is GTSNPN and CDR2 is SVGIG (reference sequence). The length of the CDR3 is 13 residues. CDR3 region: CAWSRGSTDTQYF. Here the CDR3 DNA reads TGTGCCTGGAGCAGGGGTTCGACAGATACGCAGTATTTT.

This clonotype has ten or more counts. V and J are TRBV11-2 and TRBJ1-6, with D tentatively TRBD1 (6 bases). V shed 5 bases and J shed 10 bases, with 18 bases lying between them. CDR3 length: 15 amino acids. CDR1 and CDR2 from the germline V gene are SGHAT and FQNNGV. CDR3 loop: CASSPGHLGGSPLHF. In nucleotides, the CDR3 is TGTGCCAGCAGCCCGGGACACCTCGGGGGCTCACCCCTCCACTTT.

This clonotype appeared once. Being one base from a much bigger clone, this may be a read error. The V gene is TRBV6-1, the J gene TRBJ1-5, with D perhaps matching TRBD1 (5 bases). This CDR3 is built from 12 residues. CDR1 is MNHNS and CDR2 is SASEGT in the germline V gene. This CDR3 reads CARRQLNQPQHF. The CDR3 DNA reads TGTGCCCGCAGACAGCTTAATCAGCCCCAGCATTTT.

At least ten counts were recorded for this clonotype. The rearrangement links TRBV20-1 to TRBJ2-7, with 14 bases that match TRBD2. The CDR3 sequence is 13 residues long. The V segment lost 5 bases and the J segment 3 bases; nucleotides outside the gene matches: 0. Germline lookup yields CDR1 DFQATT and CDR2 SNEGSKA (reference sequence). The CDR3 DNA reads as TGCAGTGCTGGACTAGCGGGGGGCTACGAGCAGTACTTC. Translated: CSAGLAGGYEQYF.

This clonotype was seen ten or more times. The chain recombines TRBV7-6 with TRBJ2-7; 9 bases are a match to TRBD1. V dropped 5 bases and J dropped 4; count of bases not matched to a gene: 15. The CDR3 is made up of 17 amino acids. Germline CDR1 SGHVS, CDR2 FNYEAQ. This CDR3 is CASSPLPRQGGFYEQYF. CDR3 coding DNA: TGTGCCAGCAGCCCACTCCCTCGACAGGGGGGTTTTTACGAGCAGTACTTC.

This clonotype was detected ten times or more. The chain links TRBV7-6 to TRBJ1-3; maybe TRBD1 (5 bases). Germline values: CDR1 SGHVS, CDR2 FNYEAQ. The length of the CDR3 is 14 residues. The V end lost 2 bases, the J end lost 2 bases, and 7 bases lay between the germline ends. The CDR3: CASSLQGTGNTIYF. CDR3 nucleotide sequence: TGTGCCAGCAGCTTACAGGGTACTGGAAACACCATATATTTT.

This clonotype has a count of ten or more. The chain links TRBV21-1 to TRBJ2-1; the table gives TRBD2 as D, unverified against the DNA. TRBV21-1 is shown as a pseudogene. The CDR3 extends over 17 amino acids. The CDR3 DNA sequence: TGTGCCAGCAGCAAAATCGGAGGGGCCCTCTGCGACTATGAGCAGTTCTTC. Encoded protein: CASSKIGGALCDYEQFF.

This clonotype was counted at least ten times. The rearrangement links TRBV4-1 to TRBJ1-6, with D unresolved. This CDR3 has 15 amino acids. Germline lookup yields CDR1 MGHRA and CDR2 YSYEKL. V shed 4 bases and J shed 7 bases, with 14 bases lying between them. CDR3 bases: TGCGCCAGCAGCCTAGTTTACCGGAGCAATTCACCCCTCCACTTT. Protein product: CASSLVYRSNSPLHF.

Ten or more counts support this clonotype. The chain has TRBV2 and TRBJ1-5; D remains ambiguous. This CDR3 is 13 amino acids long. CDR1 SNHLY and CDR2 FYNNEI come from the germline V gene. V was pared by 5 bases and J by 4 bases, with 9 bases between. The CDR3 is CASSSTNNQPQHF. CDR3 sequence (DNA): TGTGCCAGCAGTTCCACGAATAATCAGCCCCAGCATTTT.

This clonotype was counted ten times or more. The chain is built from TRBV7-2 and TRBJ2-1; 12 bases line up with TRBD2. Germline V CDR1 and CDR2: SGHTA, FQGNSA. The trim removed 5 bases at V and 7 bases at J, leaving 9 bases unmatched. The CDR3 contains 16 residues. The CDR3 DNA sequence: TGTGCCAGCAGCGCGACTAGCGGGGGTCCCTGGAATGAGCAGTTCTTC. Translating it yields CASSATSGGPWNEQFF.